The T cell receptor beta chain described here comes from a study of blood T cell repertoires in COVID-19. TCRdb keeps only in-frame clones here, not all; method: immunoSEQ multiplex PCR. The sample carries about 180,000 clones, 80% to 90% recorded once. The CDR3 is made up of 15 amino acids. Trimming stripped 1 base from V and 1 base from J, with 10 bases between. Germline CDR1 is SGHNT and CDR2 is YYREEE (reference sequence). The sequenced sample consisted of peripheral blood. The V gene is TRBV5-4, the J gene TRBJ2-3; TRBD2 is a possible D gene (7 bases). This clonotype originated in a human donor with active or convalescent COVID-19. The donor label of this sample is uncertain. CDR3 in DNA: TGTGCCAGCAGCTTGAGGCGGGGGCGCACAGATACGCAGTATTTT. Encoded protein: CASSLRRGRTDTQYF. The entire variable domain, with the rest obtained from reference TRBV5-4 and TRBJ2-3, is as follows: ETGVTQSPTHLIKTRGQQVTLRCSSQSGHNTVSWYQQALGQGPQFIFQYYREEENGRGNFPPRFSGLQFPNYSSELNVNALELDDSALYLCASSLRRGRTDTQYFGPGTRLTVL.